This T cell receptor (beta chain) came from a study of T cells after yellow fever vaccination. Synthesis of TCR cDNA relied on 5'RACE template switching, which attached a universal primer site and UMIs. TCRdb processed the 5' RACE reads anew with MiXCR; each CDR3 protein has one entry. The data show 400,000 or so distinct CDR3 sequences, roughly 6.1% seen once. V was clipped by 2 bases and J by 8 bases, with 19 bases between them. Germline CDR1 DFQATT, CDR2 SNEGSKA (reference sequence). The CDR3 covers 15 residues. Findings and caveats of the study: Abundant bulk-population clonotypes could contaminate the FACS-sorted repertoires. In post-booster samples, most primary-vaccination clones reappeared (approximately 95% CD4, 88% CD8).

This clonotype was counted a few times. The antigen remains undetermined. The sequence was collected from a man aged 25-45 years who received the YFV17D yellow fever vaccine. The gene calls are TRBV20-1 and TRBJ2-1; no reliable D call. The sample in question was PBMCs, obtained 5 days after the yellow fever booster vaccination. The CDR3 bases are TGCAGTGCTAGAATCGACGGCACCCGGTGGGATGAGCAGTTCTTC. It encodes CSARIDGTRWDEQFF.